Listed below are T cell receptor beta chains from one sample, sequenced in a study of T-cell reconstitution after alpha-beta-depleted transplantation in children. One entry per CDR3 protein, called by TCRdb with MiXCR from the PCR reads. The top ten hold roughly 36% of the sample, which has roughly 220,000 distinct CDR3 sequences, 7% to 9% seen once. The sequencing here drew on PBMCs, mostly from graft donor cells, taken 360 days after TCRalphabeta/CD19-depleted stem cell transplant. These TCRs come from a male patient aged 2-15 years who had a stem cell transplant for acute myeloid leukemia, so the T cells may come from the graft donor. Both conserved end residues are part of each CDR3. D genes are given only for firm matches. A row's size may be missing; if present it is once, few, many or a size class.

cdr3_nt cdr3_aa clone_size d_call j_call cdr3_length v_call
TGTGCCACCAGGGGACAGGGGAACGGTGAAGCTTTCTTT CATRGQGNGEAFF few TRBD1 TRBJ1-1 13 TRBV24-1
TGTGCCAGCAGTGAACGGCCAAGGACTGATAACACTGAAGCTTTCTTT CASSERPRTDNTEAFF few . TRBJ1-1 16 TRBV25-1
TGTGCCAGCAGCCATAGAACTAGCGGGGTGGAGTTGAACACCGGGGAGCTGTTTTTT CASSHRTSGVELNTGELFF few TRBD2 TRBJ2-2 19 TRBV3-1
TGTGCCAGCAGCCGATTAAACACTGAAGCTTTCTTT CASSRLNTEAFF . . TRBJ1-1 12 TRBV6-6
TGCAGTGCTAGATATAGCGGAGGGTACAATGAGCAGTTCTTC CSARYSGGYNEQFF many . TRBJ2-1 14 TRBV20-1
TGTGCCAGCCAATCCGACAGGGGAGGCAATCAGCCCCAGCATTTT CASQSDRGGNQPQHF few TRBD1 TRBJ1-5 15 TRBV7-9
TGCGCCAGCAGCTTGGGTCAGGGTGGGGCCACTGAAGCTTTCTTT CASSLGQGGATEAFF few . TRBJ1-1 15 TRBV5-1
TGCGCCAGCAGCTTGGCCGCTGCGGGGGACCCCACAGATACGCAGTATTTT CASSLAAAGDPTDTQYF . TRBD2 TRBJ2-3 17 TRBV5-1
TGCGCCAGCAGCGCATCAAGCGGTTCCTACGAGCAGTACTTC CASSASSGSYEQYF many . TRBJ2-7 14 TRBV5-1
TGTGCCAGCAGTTCCCAGCGGGATCCCTTCAATGAGCAGTTCTTC CASSSQRDPFNEQFF many TRBD2 TRBJ2-1 15 TRBV12-3/TRBV12-4
TGTGCCAGCAGCGTGGACAGGGGCAATCAGCCCCAGCATTTT CASSVDRGNQPQHF . TRBD1 TRBJ1-5 14 TRBV2
TGCAGTGCTAGAGGAGCAGGGAGGTCTAACTATGGCTACACCTTC CSARGAGRSNYGYTF many . TRBJ1-2 15 TRBV20-1
TGCAGTGCTAGATTCAGCAGACGGAACACTGAAGCTTTCTTT CSARFSRRNTEAFF many . TRBJ1-1 14 TRBV20-1
TGTGCCAGCAGCAAAGCGCAGAGGGTCTTAAGGACCATTTCTGGGGCCAACGTCCTGACTTTC CASSKAQRVLRTISGANVLTF . . TRBJ2-6 21 TRBV21-1
TGCGCCAGCAGCTTGGAGAGGATAGACAAGGGTAGGTTTGAGCAGTTCTTC CASSLERIDKGRFEQFF . . TRBJ2-1 17 TRBV5-1
TGTGCCAGCAGTCCCTTTGACATGACCCTCCAAGAGACCCAGTACTTC CASSPFDMTLQETQYF many . TRBJ2-5 16 TRBV12-3/TRBV12-4
TGTGCCAGCAGCAAGGACAGGGGAGCTTTCTTT CASSKDRGAFF many . TRBJ1-1 11 TRBV21-1
TGTGCCTGGAGTCAGCAGGGGTACACTGAAGCTTTCTTT CAWSQQGYTEAFF once . TRBJ1-1 13 TRBV30
TGCAGTGCTAGAGATCAGACTAGCGGGGACTACAATGAGCAGTTCTTC CSARDQTSGDYNEQFF few TRBD2 TRBJ2-1 16 TRBV20-1